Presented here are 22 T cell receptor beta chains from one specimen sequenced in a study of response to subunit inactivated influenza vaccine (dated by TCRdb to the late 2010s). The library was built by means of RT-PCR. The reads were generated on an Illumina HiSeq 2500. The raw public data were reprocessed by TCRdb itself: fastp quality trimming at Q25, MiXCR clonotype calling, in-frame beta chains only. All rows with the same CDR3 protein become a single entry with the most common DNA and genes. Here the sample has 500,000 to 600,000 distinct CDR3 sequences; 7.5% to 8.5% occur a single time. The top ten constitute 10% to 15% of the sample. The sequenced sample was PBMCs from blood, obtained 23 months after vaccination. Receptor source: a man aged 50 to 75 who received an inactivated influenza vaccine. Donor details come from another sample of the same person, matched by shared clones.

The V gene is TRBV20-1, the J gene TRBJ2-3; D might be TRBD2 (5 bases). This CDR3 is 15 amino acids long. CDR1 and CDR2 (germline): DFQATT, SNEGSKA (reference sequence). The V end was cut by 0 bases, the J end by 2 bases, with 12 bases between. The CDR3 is CSAREVRRVTDTQYF. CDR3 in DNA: TGCAGTGCTAGAGAGGTGCGGCGGGTCACAGATACGCAGTATTTT.

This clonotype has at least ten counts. The DNA of the CDR3 is TGCGCCAGCAGCCAAGAATGGCAGGGGGAGGAGACCCAGTACTTC. Protein sequence: CASSQEWQGEETQYF. The genes are TRBV4-3 and TRBJ2-5; 7 bases line up with TRBD1. Germline V CDR1 and CDR2: LGHNA, YSLEER. The CDR3 has 15 amino acids. The J segment lost 5 bases and the V segment lost 0 bases, leaving 6 bases of the junction unmatched.

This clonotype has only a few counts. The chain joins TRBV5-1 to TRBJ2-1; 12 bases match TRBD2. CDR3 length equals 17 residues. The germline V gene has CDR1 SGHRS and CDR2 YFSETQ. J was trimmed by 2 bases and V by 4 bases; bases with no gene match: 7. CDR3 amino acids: CASSITLAGGTYNEQFF. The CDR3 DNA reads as TGCGCCAGCAGCATCACACTAGCGGGAGGTACCTACAATGAGCAGTTCTTC.

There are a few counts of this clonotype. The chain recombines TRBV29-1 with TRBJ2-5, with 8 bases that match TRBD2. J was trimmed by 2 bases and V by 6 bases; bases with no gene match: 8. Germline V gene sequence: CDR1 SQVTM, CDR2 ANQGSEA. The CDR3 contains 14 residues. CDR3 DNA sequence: TGCAGCGTGGTGCGGGGGGCCAATCAAGAGACCCAGTACTTC. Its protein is CSVVRGANQETQYF.

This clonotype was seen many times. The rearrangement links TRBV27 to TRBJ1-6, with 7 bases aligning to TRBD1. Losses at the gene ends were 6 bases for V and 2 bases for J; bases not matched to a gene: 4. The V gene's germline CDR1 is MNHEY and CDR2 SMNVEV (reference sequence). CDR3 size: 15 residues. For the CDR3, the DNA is TGTGCCAGCAGCCAGACAGGGACCTATAATTCACCCCTCCACTTT. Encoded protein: CASSQTGTYNSPLHF.

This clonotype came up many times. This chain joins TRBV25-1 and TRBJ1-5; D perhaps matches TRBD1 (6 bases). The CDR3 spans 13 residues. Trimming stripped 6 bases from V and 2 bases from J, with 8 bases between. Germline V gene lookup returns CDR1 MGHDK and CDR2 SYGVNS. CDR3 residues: CASSRGGNQPQHF. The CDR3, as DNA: TGTGCCAGCAGCAGGGGAGGCAATCAGCCCCAGCATTTT.

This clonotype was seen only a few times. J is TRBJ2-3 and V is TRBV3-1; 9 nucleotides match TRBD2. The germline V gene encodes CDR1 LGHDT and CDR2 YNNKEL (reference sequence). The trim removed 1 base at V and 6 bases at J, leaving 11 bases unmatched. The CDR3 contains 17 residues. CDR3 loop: CASSQARLADPLDTQYF. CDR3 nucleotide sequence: TGTGCCAGCAGCCAAGCCCGACTAGCGGACCCCTTGGATACGCAGTATTTT.

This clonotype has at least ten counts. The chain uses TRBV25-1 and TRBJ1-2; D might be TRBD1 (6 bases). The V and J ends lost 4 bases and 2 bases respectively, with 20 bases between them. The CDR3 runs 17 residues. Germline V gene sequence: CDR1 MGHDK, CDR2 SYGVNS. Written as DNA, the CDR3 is TGTGCCAGCAGTGTGAGGACAGATGAAGACGTCAACTATGGCTACACCTTC. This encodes CASSVRTDEDVNYGYTF.

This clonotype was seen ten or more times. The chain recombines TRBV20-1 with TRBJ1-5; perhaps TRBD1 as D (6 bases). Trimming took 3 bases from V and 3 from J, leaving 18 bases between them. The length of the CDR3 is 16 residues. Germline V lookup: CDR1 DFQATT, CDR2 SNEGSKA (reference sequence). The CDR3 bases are TGCAGTGCTAGCCCCAGGGGAGGATTTAACAATCAGCCCCAGCATTTT. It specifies CSASPRGGFNNQPQHF.

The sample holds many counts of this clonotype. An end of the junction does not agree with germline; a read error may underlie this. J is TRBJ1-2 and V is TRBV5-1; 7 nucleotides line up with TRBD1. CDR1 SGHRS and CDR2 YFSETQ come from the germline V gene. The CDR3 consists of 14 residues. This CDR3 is CASSPGTANYGYTF. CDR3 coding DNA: TGTGCCAGCAGCCCAGGGACAGCCAACTATGGCTACACCTTC.

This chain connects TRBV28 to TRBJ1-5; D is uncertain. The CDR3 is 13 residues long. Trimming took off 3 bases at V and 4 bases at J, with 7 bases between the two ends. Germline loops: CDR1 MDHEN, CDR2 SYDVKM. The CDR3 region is CASSFARNQPQHF. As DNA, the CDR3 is TGTGCCAGCAGTTTTGCCCGGAATCAGCCCCAGCATTTT.

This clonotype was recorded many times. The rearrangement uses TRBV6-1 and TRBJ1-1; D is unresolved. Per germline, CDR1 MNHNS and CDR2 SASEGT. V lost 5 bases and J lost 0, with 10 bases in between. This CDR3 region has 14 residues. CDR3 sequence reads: CASSRQGLNTEAFF. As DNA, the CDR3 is TGTGCCAGCAGTCGTCAAGGCTTGAACACTGAAGCTTTCTTT.

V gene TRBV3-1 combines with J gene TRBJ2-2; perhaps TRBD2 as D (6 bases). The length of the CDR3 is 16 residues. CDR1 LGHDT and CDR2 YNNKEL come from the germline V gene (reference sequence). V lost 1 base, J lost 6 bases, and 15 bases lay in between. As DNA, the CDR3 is TGTGCCAGCAGCCAAGGGACTCGACTAGTACCCGGGGAGCTGTTTTTT. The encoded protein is CASSQGTRLVPGELFF.

In DNA, the CDR3 is TGCAGTGCATCACCCGTGGCAGGCCCAGGAAACACCATATATTTT. It codes for CSASPVAGPGNTIYF. The rearrangement joins TRBV20-1 to TRBJ1-3; the D is unclear. V lost 6 bases and J 4 bases, leaving 19 bases between the germline ends. Germline loops: CDR1 DFQATT, CDR2 SNEGSKA (reference sequence). The CDR3 totals 15 residues.

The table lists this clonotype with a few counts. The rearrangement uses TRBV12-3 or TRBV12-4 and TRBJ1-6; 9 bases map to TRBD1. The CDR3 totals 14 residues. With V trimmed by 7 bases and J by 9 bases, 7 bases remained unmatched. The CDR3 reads CASKDTGGSSPLHF. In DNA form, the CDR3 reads TGTGCCAGCAAAGATACAGGGGGCAGTTCACCCCTCCACTTT.

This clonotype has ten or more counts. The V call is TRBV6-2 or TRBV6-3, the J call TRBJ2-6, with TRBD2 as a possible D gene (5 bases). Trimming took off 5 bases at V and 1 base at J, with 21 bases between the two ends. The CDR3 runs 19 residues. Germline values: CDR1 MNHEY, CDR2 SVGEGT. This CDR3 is CASSPSGLARISGANVLTF. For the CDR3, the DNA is TGTGCCAGCAGTCCCTCCGGGCTAGCCCGAATTTCTGGGGCCAACGTCCTGACTTTC.

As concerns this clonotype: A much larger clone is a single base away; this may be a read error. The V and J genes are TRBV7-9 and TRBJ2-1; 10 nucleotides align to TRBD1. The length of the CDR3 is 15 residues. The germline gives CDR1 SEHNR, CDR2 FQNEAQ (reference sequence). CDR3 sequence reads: CARSLYATGGDEQFF. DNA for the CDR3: TGTGCCAGAAGCTTATACGCGACAGGGGGCGATGAGCAGTTCTTC. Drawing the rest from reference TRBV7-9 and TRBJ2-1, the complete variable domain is DTGVSQNPRHKITKRGQNVTFRCDPISEHNRLYWYRQTLGQGPEFLTYFQNEAQLEKSRLLSDRFSAERPKGSFSTLEIQRTEQGDSAMYLCARSLYATGGDEQFFGPGTRLTVL.

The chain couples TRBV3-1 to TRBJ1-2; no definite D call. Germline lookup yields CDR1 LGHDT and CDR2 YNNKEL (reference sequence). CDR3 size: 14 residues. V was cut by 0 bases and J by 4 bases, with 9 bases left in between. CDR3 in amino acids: CASSQDRPSYGYTF. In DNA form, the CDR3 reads TGTGCCAGCAGCCAAGATAGGCCTAGCTATGGCTACACCTTC.

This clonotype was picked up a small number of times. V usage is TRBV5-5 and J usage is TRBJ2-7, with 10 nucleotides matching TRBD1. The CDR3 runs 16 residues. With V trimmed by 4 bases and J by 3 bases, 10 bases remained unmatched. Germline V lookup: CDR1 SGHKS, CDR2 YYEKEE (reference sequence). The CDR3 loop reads CASSPSAGQGYYEQYF. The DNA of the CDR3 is TGTGCCAGCAGCCCTTCAGCGGGACAGGGGTACTACGAGCAGTACTTC. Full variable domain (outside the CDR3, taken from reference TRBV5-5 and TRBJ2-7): DAGVTQSPTHLIKTRGQQVTLRCSPISGHKSVSWYQQVLGQGPQFIFQYYEKEERGRGNFPDRFSARQFPNYSSELNVNALLLGDSALYLCASSPSAGQGYYEQYFGPGTRLTVT.

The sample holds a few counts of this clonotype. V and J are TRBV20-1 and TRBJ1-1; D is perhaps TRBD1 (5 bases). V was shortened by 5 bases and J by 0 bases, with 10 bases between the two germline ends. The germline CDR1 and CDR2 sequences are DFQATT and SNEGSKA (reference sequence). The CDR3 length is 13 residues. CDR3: CSAADSMNTEAFF. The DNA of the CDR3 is TGCAGTGCTGCCGACAGCATGAACACTGAAGCTTTCTTT.

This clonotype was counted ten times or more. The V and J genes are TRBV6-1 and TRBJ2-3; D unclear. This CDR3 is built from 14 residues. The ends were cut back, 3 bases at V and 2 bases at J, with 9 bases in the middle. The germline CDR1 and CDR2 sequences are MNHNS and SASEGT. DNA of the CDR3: TGTGCCAGCAGTGACGGTGGCTACACAGATACGCAGTATTTT. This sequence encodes CASSDGGYTDTQYF.

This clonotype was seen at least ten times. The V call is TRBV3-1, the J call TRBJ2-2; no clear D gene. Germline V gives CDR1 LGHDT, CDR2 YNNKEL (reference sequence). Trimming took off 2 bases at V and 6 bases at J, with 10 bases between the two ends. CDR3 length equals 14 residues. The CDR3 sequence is CASSQPIEAGELFF. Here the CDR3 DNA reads TGTGCCAGCAGCCAACCGATAGAGGCCGGGGAGCTGTTTTTT.